This is a list of T cell receptor beta chains from one sample in a study of OX40 agonist ivuxolimab in advanced cancers. Clones were read by immunoSEQ multiplex PCR, and TCRdb kept only the in-frame ones, dropping some. The sample holds fewer than 85,000 clones, roughly nine tenths seen once. The sample was CD4+ or CD8+ T cells sorted from blood, taken in a trial of the OX40 agonist ivuxolimab. Source of these receptors: an adult with an advanced solid tumor such as melanoma, head and neck, liver or kidney cancer. The CDR3 runs from the conserved cysteine through the conserved F or W. Fields, in order: V gene, J gene, CDR3 protein.

TRBV6-4	TRBJ2-5	CASSEQGGRSETQYF
TRBV5-1	TRBJ2-1	CASSLDSGRSGEQFF
TRBV27	TRBJ2-3	CASSSGAGDTQYF
TRBV7-2	TRBJ1-4	CASSPSDREYEKLFF
TRBV29-1	TRBJ2-5	CSVSQETQYF
TRBV28	TRBJ1-4	CASSRDSNEKLFF
TRBV9	TRBJ1-6	CASSPVPDYNSPLHF
TRBV18	TRBJ2-5	CASSPQTGYQETQYF
TRBV28	TRBJ2-7	CATVSGTRYYEQYF
TRBV11-1	TRBJ2-3	CASSPNRDDTQYF
TRBV10-3	TRBJ2-3	CAVGQGVITDTQYF
TRBV28	TRBJ2-7	CASSGLAKGYEQYF
TRBV29-1	TRBJ2-7	CSVEDGGSQQYF
TRBV27	TRBJ1-2	CASSTLQDRFYGYTF
TRBV25-1	TRBJ2-5	CASSGPAGGPRTQYF
TRBV7-2	TRBJ1-3	CASSTGLSGNTIYF